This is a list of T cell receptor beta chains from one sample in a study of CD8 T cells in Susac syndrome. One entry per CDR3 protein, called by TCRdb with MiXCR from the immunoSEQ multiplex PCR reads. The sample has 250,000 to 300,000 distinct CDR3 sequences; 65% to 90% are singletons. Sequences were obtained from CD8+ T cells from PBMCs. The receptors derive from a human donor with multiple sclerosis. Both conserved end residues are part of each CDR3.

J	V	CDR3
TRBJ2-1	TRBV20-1	CSARAGEWRESDEQFF
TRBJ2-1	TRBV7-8	CASSLGGLAAYNEQFF
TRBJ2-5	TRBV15	CATSVGIQETQYF
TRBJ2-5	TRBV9	CASSRTGLTETQYF
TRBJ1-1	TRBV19	CASSIWATANTEAFF
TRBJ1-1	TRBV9	CASSVGSLETEAFF
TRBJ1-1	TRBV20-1	CSARGMNTEAFF
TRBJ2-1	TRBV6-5	CASSYESGGSSEQFF
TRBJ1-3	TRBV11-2	CASSLMVRRGNTIYF
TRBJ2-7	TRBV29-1	CSASANLREQYF
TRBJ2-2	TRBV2	CASWDYQNTGELFF
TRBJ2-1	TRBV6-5	CASSLTSPGLAGVGEQFF
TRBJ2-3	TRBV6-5	CASSYSVLAASTDTQYF
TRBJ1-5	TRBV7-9	CASSLGDRHQEPQHF
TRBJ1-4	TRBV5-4	CASSSATRGEKLFF